This TCR beta chain emerged from a study of cytomegalovirus exposure and HLA in healthy donors. Both 60 Vbeta primers and 13 Jbeta primers went into the PCR. Repertoires were generated with immunoSEQ multiplex PCR, while TCRdb's copy carries only in-frame clones and drops some. The sample lists roughly 180,000 clones, roughly 80% occurring once. At collection, donors were nominally healthy, but unrecorded immune exposures were probable. Whole-study results and caveats: Data from an earlier analysis indicated that most TCR beta V segments were productive either about 87% or about 30% of the time.

About this clone: Its antigen is currently unknown.

Trimming at V came to 7 bases and at J to 4 bases, leaving 3 bases not matched to a gene. Per germline, CDR1 MNHNS and CDR2 SASEGT. The CDR3 covers 14 residues. The V gene is TRBV6-1, the J gene TRBJ1-5; TRBD1 aligns across 11 bases. The TCR comes from a young woman in good health and CMV-seropositive. Specimen: PBMCs. The CDR3 is CASTGTGGNQPQHF. CDR3 in DNA: TGTGCCAGCACCGGGACAGGGGGGAATCAGCCCCAGCATTTT.